This T cell receptor beta chain was obtained from a study of CD8+CD57+ T cells in acquired aplastic anemia. Whole-study context: Sorted CD4+ and CD8+ cells yielded roughly 3.1 ug of DNA on average.

V was clipped by 4 bases and J by 5 bases; unmatched bases: 14. CDR3 size: 16 residues. Germline CDR1 SGHRS, CDR2 YFSETQ. Genomic DNA constituted the template upon which TCR beta VDJ and CDR3 profiling was performed. MiXCR, applied by TCRdb to the reads, yields one record per CDR3 protein. The table has about 180,000 distinct CDR3 sequences, about three fifths seen once; the top ten hold approximately 46%. Patients sequenced had flow cytometry evidence of CD8+CD57+ cell expansion. There were no patients without severe acquired aplastic anemia. The sequencing input was sorted CD4+, CD8+, or CD8+CD57+ T cells (not recorded which) from PBMCs. The clonotype was recovered from a human donor with aplastic anemia. The chain recombines TRBV5-1 with TRBJ2-5, with TRBD2 identical over 7 bases. CDR3 DNA: TGCGCCAGCAGCCCTGGACTAGGACTCACACATGAGACCCAGTACTTC. This gives the protein CASSPGLGLTHETQYF.